One sample yielded the 4 T cell receptor beta chains listed below, sequenced in a study of blood T cell repertoires in COVID-19 (dated by TCRdb to about 2020). The receptor library was made with the immunoSEQ multiplex PCR assay. Sourced from immuneACCESS, this table was stored by TCRdb with only in-frame sequences that have V and J called. A share of the clones is absent; for the studies checked, an unresolved V gene accounts for under half, and the remainder has no known explanation. In all, the sample holds roughly 130,000 clones, and around 80% of those were seen once. More than 1.5% of the sample comes from the top ten. The sequencing input was peripheral blood. The receptors come from a man between 65 and 85 years old with acute or convalescent COVID-19.

This clone showed up just once. This sequence joins TRBV7-3 and TRBJ2-7; possibly TRBD1 for D (6 bases). V was trimmed by 5 bases and J by 1 base, leaving 12 bases between them. Germline values: CDR1 SGHTA, CDR2 FQGTGA. The CDR3 has 14 amino acids. CDR3 sequence reads: CASSPGTTSYEQYF. The DNA of the CDR3 is TGTGCCAGCAGCCCCGGGACAACATCCTACGAGCAGTACTTC.

V and J are TRBV3-1 (or the pseudogene TRBV3-2) and TRBJ2-1; D is perhaps TRBD1 (5 bases). This CDR3 contains 15 residues. CDR1 is LGHDT, CDR2 YNNKEL, per germline (reference sequence). V lost 2 bases and J lost 1, with 9 bases in between. Here the CDR3 DNA reads TGTGCCAGCAGCCAAATAGGGGTTTCCTACAATGAGCAGTTCTTC. As protein: CASSQIGVSYNEQFF.

This clone was detected once. The chain couples TRBV7-8 to TRBJ1-2; no firm D call. The CDR3 consists of 13 residues. Per the germline V gene, CDR1 is SGHVS and CDR2 is FQNEAQ. Trimming took off 5 bases at V and 5 bases at J, with 12 bases between the two ends. CDR3 nucleotide sequence: TGTGCCAGCAGCCTCGGACTCACATATGGCTACACCTTC. Encoded protein: CASSLGLTYGYTF.

Concerning this clone: Germline and junction disagree at one end, which may indicate a read error. The sample holds other DNA sequences that translate to the same CDR3. The chain carries TRBV7-9 and TRBJ2-6, with D maybe TRBD1 (5 bases). CDR3 length: 15 amino acids. Germline CDR1 reads SEHNR; CDR2 reads FQNEAQ (reference sequence). The CDR3 reads CASSLAVSGANVLTF. The CDR3, as DNA: TGTGCCAGCAGCTTGGCAGTATCTGGGGCCAACGTCCTAACTTTC.